This T cell receptor beta chain was identified during a study of control samples from healthy donors and cancer patients. Clones were sequenced by immunoSEQ multiplex PCR, and TCRdb holds only the in-frame ones, with some missing. The sample lists fewer than 70,000 clones, around 94% seen once, with 3.5% to 4% in the top ten. Germline trimming cut 7 bases from V and 9 bases from J; bases unmatched to any gene: 10. The CDR3 sequence is 15 residues long. Germline lookup yields CDR1 MDHEN and CDR2 SYDVKM. This receptor was obtained from a man younger than 40 in good health. The sample comprised blood. V is TRBV28 and J is TRBJ1-6; TRBD1 matches 9 bases. CDR3 region: CASNLQGAFGSPLHF. CDR3 nucleotide sequence: TGTGCCAGCAATCTACAGGGGGCGTTTGGTTCACCCCTCCACTTT. Looking up the rest from reference TRBV28 and TRBJ1-6 gives the full variable domain: DVKVTQSSRYLVKRTGEKVFLECVQDMDHENMFWYRQDPGLGLRLIYFSYDVKMKEKGDIPEGYSVSREKKERFSLILESASTNQTSMYLCASNLQGAFGSPLHFGNGTRLTVT.